The clone carrying this T cell receptor beta chain was seen ten or more times. The investigators amplified TCR beta CDR3 regions from RNA transcripts. The TCR CDR3 was amplified in a first-round RT-PCR using the HTBI primer set. Via MiXCR, TCRdb re-called the multiplex PCR reads, giving one row per CDR3 protein. The table shows 300,000 to 350,000 distinct CDR3 sequences, with 15% to 20% occurring only once. The sample is drawn from a study of T cells in Graves' hyperthyroidism and ophthalmopathy. Germline V lookup: CDR1 SGHTA, CDR2 FQGNSA. The CDR3 has 15 amino acids. Trimming at V came to 6 bases and at J to 4 bases, leaving 9 bases not matched to a gene.

V is TRBV7-2 and J is TRBJ1-1; TRBD1 agrees at 9 bases. This TCR was recovered from a woman in her forties or fifties with Graves' hyperthyroidism. Sequences were obtained from blood. DNA for the CDR3: TGTGCCAGCAGTCCTACAGGGGGCATGGGCACTGAAGCTTTCTTT. It is translated as CASSPTGGMGTEAFF.